A selection of T cell receptor beta chains follows, all from one sample in a study of OX40 agonist ivuxolimab in advanced cancers. The data were produced by immunoSEQ multiplex PCR, yet TCRdb's version contains in-frame clones alone and is incomplete. This sample carries tens of thousands of clones, approximately 83% of them seen once, and the ten largest clones take about 36%. Material: CD4+ or CD8+ T cells sorted from blood, obtained in a trial of the OX40 agonist ivuxolimab. The receptors were sampled from an adult with an advanced solid tumor such as melanoma, head and neck, liver or kidney cancer. Each CDR3 is given with its conserved first and last residue. D genes are given only for firm matches. The size entry is marked missing in some rows and otherwise reads once, few, many or a size class.

>TRBD1|TRBJ2-5|TRBV9|-
CASSSTRTGEETQYF
TGTGCCAGCAGCTCGACACGGACAGGCGAAGAGACCCAGTACTTC
>TRBD1|TRBJ2-7|TRBV11-3|-
CASSPSGDRAYEQYF
TGTGCCAGCAGCCCTTCAGGGGACAGGGCCTACGAGCAGTACTTC
>-|TRBJ2-2|TRBV10-1|-
CASSDTNTGELFF
TGCGCCAGCAGCGACACGAACACCGGGGAGCTGTTTTTT
>-|TRBJ1-2|TRBV5-6|-
CASSIPDTLKYGYTF
TGTGCCAGCAGCATACCCGACACCCTGAAATATGGCTACACCTTC
>TRBD1|TRBJ1-3|TRBV6-4|-
CASSRGQGAGNTIYF
TGTGCCAGCAGTCGTGGACAGGGTGCTGGAAACACCATATATTTT
>-|TRBJ2-3|TRBV7-9|-
CASSLRLETDTQYF
TGTGCCAGCAGCTTACGGCTAGAAACAGATACGCAGTATTTT
>-|TRBJ2-3|TRBV6-4|-
CASSEGGTDTQYF
TGTGCCAGCAGTGAGGGCGGCACAGATACGCAGTATTTT
>TRBD1|TRBJ1-2|TRBV5-6|-
CASSPTGGWNYGYTF
TGTGCCAGCAGCCCGACAGGGGGTTGGAACTATGGCTACACCTTC
>-|TRBJ1-5|TRBV5-6|-
CASSLKGQYSNQPQHF
TGTGCCAGCAGCCTCAAAGGACAGTATAGCAATCAGCCCCAGCATTTT
>-|TRBJ2-3|TRBV11-3|-
CASSLVPTDTQYF
TGTGCCAGCAGCCTCGTACCCACAGATACGCAGTATTTT
>-|TRBJ2-7|TRBV30|-
CAWSVGGGGEQYF
TGTGCCTGGAGTGTAGGGGGCGGAGGGGAGCAGTACTTC
>-|TRBJ1-1|TRBV5-5|-
CASSRDTEAFF
TGTGCCAGCAGCCGAGACACTGAAGCTTTCTTT
>TRBD1|TRBJ2-7|TRBV6-5|-
CASSYGQGAYEQYF
TGTGCCAGCAGTTACGGGCAGGGGGCCTACGAGCAGTACTTC
>-|TRBJ1-5|TRBV2|-
CASSEGVTGNSNQPQHF
TGTGCCAGCAGCGAAGGGGTGACAGGAAATAGCAATCAGCCCCAGCATTTT
>TRBD1|TRBJ2-3|TRBV5-1|once
CASSADRGPADTQYF
TGCGCCAGCAGCGCGGACAGGGGGCCGGCAGATACGCAGTATTTT
>-|TRBJ1-3|TRBV4-1|-
CASSQVPKKDYSGNTIYF
TGCGCCAGCAGCCAAGTCCCTAAGAAGGATTACTCTGGAAACACCATATATTTT
>-|TRBJ1-1|TRBV12-5|few
CASGSLEPDPAGMNTEAFF
TGTGCTAGTGGTTCCCTGGAGCCGGACCCCGCAGGAATGAACACTGAAGCTTTCTTT
>-|TRBJ2-5|TRBV19|-
CASSIFGLAETQYF
TGTGCCAGTAGTATATTTGGGCTAGCGGAGACCCAGTACTTC
>TRBD1|TRBJ2-5|TRBV6-5|once
CASTPGTGIETQYF
TGTGCCAGCACCCCCGGGACAGGGATCGAGACCCAGTACTTC
>TRBD1|TRBJ2-2|TRBV23-1|-
CASSQVRDRGHYNTGELFF
TGCGCCAGCAGTCAAGTGCGCGACAGGGGGCACTATAACACCGGGGAGCTGTTTTTT
>-|TRBJ1-4|TRBV9|-
CASSPPGEKLFF
TGTGCCAGCAGCCCACCGGGCGAAAAACTGTTTTTT
>-|TRBJ2-1|TRBV7-9|few
CASRGTQSSYNEQFF
TGTGCCAGCAGGGGGACCCAAAGCTCCTACAATGAGCAGTTCTTC
>-|TRBJ2-2|TRBV7-9|-
CASSAPNTGELFF
TGTGCCAGCAGCGCCCCCAACACCGGGGAGCTGTTTTTT
>-|TRBJ2-1|TRBV19|-
CASSWAGNNEQFF
TGTGCCAGTAGTTGGGCAGGGAACAATGAGCAGTTCTTC
>TRBD2|TRBJ2-7|TRBV19|-
CASSIVLAGSYEQYF
TGTGCCAGTAGTATTGTACTAGCGGGTTCCTACGAGCAGTACTTC
>TRBD2|TRBJ2-3|TRBV9|-
CASSVDGRPDTQYF
TGTGCCAGCAGCGTAGACGGGAGGCCAGATACGCAGTATTTT
>TRBD2|TRBJ2-7|TRBV11-3|-
CASSPGGVDEQYF
TGTGCCAGCAGCCCGGGGGGGGTGGATGAGCAGTACTTC
>TRBD1|TRBJ2-7|TRBV9|once
CASSVDWDRGTDEQYF
TGTGCCAGCAGCGTAGACTGGGACAGGGGAACGGACGAGCAGTACTTC
>-|TRBJ1-4|TRBV9|-
CASSVGRSNEKLFF
TGTGCCAGCAGCGTGGGGAGGAGTAATGAAAAACTGTTTTTT
>TRBD2|TRBJ2-1|TRBV27|-
CASSFRGRANEQFF
TGTGCCAGCAGTTTTCGCGGGAGGGCCAATGAGCAGTTCTTC
>-|TRBJ2-7|TRBV13|-
CASSLGGLAYEQYF
TGTGCCAGCAGCTTAGGGGGGCTCGCCTACGAGCAGTACTTC
>TRBD2|TRBJ2-5|TRBV25-1|-
CASSVGLAETQYF
TGTGCCAGCAGCGTAGGACTAGCGGAGACCCAGTACTTC
>-|TRBJ1-2|TRBV25-1|-
CASSDNYGYTF
TGTGCCAGCAGTGACAACTATGGCTACACCTTC
>-|TRBJ2-3|TRBV9|-
CASSANLRDGHGTDTQYF
TGTGCCAGCAGCGCCAACCTGAGGGACGGTCATGGCACAGATACGCAGTATTTT
>TRBD1|TRBJ1-5|TRBV6-6|-
CASSAGQGVRQPQHF
TGTGCCAGCAGCGCGGGACAGGGGGTACGCCAGCCCCAGCATTTT
>TRBD1|TRBJ1-3|TRBV13|-
CASSPRQGYSGNTIYF
TGTGCCAGCAGCCCGCGACAGGGCTACTCTGGAAACACCATATATTTT
>TRBD1|TRBJ1-2|TRBV15|-
CATSSPTGGAITYGYTF
TGTGCCACCAGCAGCCCGACAGGGGGGGCCATCACCTATGGCTACACCTTC
>TRBD2|TRBJ2-3|TRBV19|once
CASRRSGTRAPTDTQYF
TGTGCCAGTAGACGCTCCGGGACTAGGGCCCCTACAGATACGCAGTATTTT
>TRBD1|TRBJ1-2|TRBV4-1|medium-sized
CASSTGTAYGYTF
TGCGCCAGCAGCACCGGGACAGCCTATGGCTACACCTTC
>-|TRBJ2-1|TRBV7-6|once
CASSGASIEQFF
TGTGCCAGCAGCGGGGCCTCTATCGAGCAGTTCTTC
>TRBD2|TRBJ2-2|TRBV5-4|-
CASSFGLAGTANTGELFF
TGTGCCAGCAGCTTCGGACTAGCGGGGACCGCGAACACCGGGGAGCTGTTTTTT
>TRBD1|TRBJ1-2|TRBV10-3|few
CAISDGGQGSGGYTF
TGTGCCATCAGTGATGGGGGACAGGGGTCTGGAGGCTACACCTTC
>-|TRBJ1-1|TRBV6-6|-
CASSPSGGLNTEAFF
TGTGCCAGCAGTCCGTCCGGAGGACTAAACACTGAAGCTTTCTTT
>-|TRBJ2-5|TRBV9|-
CASSFEGVQETQYF
TGTGCCAGCAGCTTCGAGGGGGTCCAAGAGACCCAGTACTTC
>-|TRBJ2-7|TRBV27|-
CASSLSRVGEQYF
TGTGCCAGCAGTTTATCCAGGGTCGGCGAGCAGTACTTC
>-|TRBJ1-1|TRBV7-3|-
CASSPRQVPTEAFF
TGTGCCAGCAGCCCTAGACAGGTCCCCACTGAAGCTTTCTTT
>-|TRBJ2-1|TRBV29-1|-
CSVVGDEQFF
TGCAGCGTTGTAGGGGATGAGCAGTTCTTC
>TRBD2|TRBJ2-7|TRBV9|-
CASSAGGHYEQYF
TGTGCCAGCAGCGCGGGGGGGCACTACGAGCAGTACTTC
>TRBD1|TRBJ2-7|TRBV30|-
CAWSVGQGGPYEQYF
TGTGCCTGGAGTGTGGGACAGGGCGGACCCTACGAGCAGTACTTC
>-|TRBJ1-2|TRBV9|-
CASSVAGGYGYTF
TGTGCCAGCAGCGTAGCTGGGGGGTATGGCTACACCTTC
>-|TRBJ2-1|TRBV27|-
CASSSGGPWNEQFF
TGTGCCAGCAGTTCAGGGGGGCCGTGGAATGAGCAGTTCTTC